These T cell receptor beta chains were read from a single sample in a study of cytotoxic CD8 clonotypes in ibrutinib-treated CLL. The assay was immunoSEQ multiplex PCR, and TCRdb's table has in-frame clones only and misses some. In the table there are more than 60,000 clones, roughly 85% of which are singletons. The sample here was PBMCs, taken after 24 months of ibrutinib treatment. The receptors originated from a human donor with chronic lymphocytic leukemia. The CDR3 runs from the conserved cysteine through the conserved F or W. The order of the fields is CDR3 protein, CDR3 DNA, D gene, J gene, V gene, clone size. The D gene is left open where the match is weak. Not every row has a clone size; where given, it reads once, few, many or a size class.

CAWDRGQQPQHF,TGTGCCTGGGACAGGGGGCAGCAGCCCCAGCATTTT,TRBD1,TRBJ1-5,TRBV30,.
CASSRTGTGRQADTQYF,TGCGCCAGCAGCCGAACCGGGACAGGGAGGCAAGCAGATACGCAGTATTTT,TRBD1,TRBJ2-3,TRBV5-1,.
CASSLAGVGSYEQYF,TGTGCCAGCAGCTTAGCCGGAGTTGGCTCCTACGAGCAGTACTTC,.,TRBJ2-7,TRBV7-3,.
CASRLQGGTEAFF,TGTGCCAGCAGGCTCCAGGGGGGGACTGAAGCTTTCTTT,TRBD1,TRBJ1-1,TRBV6-5,.
CASSLGQGHRGSGGYTF,TGTGCCAGCAGCTTGGGGCAGGGCCATCGTGGAAGCGGTGGCTACACCTTC,.,TRBJ1-2,TRBV5-4,.
CASSKGVTNEKLFF,TGTGCCAGCAGTAAAGGGGTGACTAATGAAAAACTGTTTTTT,.,TRBJ1-4,TRBV27,few
CASSWDRGNAFF,TGTGCCAGCAGTTGGGACAGGGGGAACGCTTTCTTT,TRBD1,TRBJ1-1,TRBV5-4,.
CASSPRLSNQPQHF,TGTGCCAGCAGTCCCAGATTGAGCAATCAGCCCCAGCATTTT,.,TRBJ1-5,TRBV27,.
CASSLAQGTNEKLFF,TGTGCCAGCAGCTTAGCGCAGGGAACTAATGAAAAACTGTTTTTT,.,TRBJ1-4,TRBV7-9,.
CASSSVREPEGYTF,TGTGCCAGCTCATCGGTTAGGGAGCCGGAGGGCTACACCTTC,.,TRBJ1-2,TRBV18,.
CASSLASAQETQYF,TGTGCCAGCAGCTTGGCTAGCGCCCAAGAGACCCAGTACTTC,.,TRBJ2-5,TRBV7-6,.
CASSRTGVNTIYF,TGTGCCAGCAGCCGGACAGGTGTAAACACCATATATTTT,TRBD1,TRBJ1-3,TRBV5-6,.
CASSPPLGSGSEKLFF,TGTGCCAGCTCACCACCTCTCGGCTCTGGGAGTGAAAAACTGTTTTTT,.,TRBJ1-4,TRBV18,.
CASSAGIYANTEAFF,TGTGCCAGCAGTGCAGGGATCTACGCGAACACTGAAGCTTTCTTT,.,TRBJ1-1,TRBV25-1,.
CASSLDGAGSYEQYF,TGTGCCAGCAGCTTAGATGGAGCGGGCTCCTACGAGCAGTACTTC,.,TRBJ2-7,TRBV11-2,.
CASSMGQGLNQPQHF,TGCGCCAGCAGCATGGGACAGGGACTCAATCAGCCCCAGCATTTT,TRBD1,TRBJ1-5,TRBV5-1,.
CAISDVSGRGEQYF,TGTGCCATCAGTGATGTTAGCGGGAGAGGCGAGCAGTACTTC,TRBD2,TRBJ2-7,TRBV10-3,.
CASSYRAGDTYGYTF,TGTGCCAGCAGTTATCGAGCAGGTGATACCTATGGCTACACCTTC,.,TRBJ1-2,TRBV6-5,.
CASRETGQETQYF,TGTGCCAGCAGAGAGACAGGACAAGAGACCCAGTACTTC,.,TRBJ2-5,TRBV28,.
CASSFSHQETQYF,TGTGCCAGCAGCTTTTCGCATCAAGAGACCCAGTACTTC,.,TRBJ2-5,TRBV7-9,.
CASSQITGGEQYF,TGCGCCAGCAGCCAAATTACAGGGGGCGAGCAGTACTTC,TRBD1,TRBJ2-7,TRBV4-1,.
CASKADRGATGELFF,TGTGCCAGCAAAGCGGACAGGGGGGCCACCGGGGAGCTGTTTTTT,TRBD1,TRBJ2-2,TRBV2,.
CASRQSPQPQHF,TGTGCCAGCAGGCAGTCCCCACAGCCCCAGCATTTT,.,TRBJ1-5,TRBV28,.
CASSFWESGTDTQYF,TGTGCCAGCAGTTTTTGGGAATCGGGCACAGATACGCAGTATTTT,.,TRBJ2-3,TRBV27,.
CASSYSRGGNYGYTF,TGTGCCAGCAGTTACTCGAGAGGTGGCAACTATGGCTACACCTTC,.,TRBJ1-2,TRBV6-5,once
CASSPPSGQETQYF,TGTGCCAGCTCACCTCCTAGCGGACAAGAGACCCAGTACTTC,TRBD2,TRBJ2-5,TRBV18,.